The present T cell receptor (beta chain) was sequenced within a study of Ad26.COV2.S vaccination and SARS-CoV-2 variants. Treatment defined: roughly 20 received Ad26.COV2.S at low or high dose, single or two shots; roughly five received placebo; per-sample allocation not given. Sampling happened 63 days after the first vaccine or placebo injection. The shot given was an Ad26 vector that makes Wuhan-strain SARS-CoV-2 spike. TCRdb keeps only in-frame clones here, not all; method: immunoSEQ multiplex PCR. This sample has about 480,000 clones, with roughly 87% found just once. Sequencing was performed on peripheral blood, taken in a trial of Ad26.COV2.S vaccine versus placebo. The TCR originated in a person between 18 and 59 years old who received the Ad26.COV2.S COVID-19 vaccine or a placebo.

The CDR3 reads CASSGGGIRTDTQYF. The CDR3 nucleotides read TGTGCCAGCAGTGGGGGCGGTATAAGAACAGATACGCAGTATTTT. The chain employs TRBV2 and TRBJ2-3, with D perhaps TRBD1 (5 bases). V was pared by 4 bases and J by 3 bases, with 14 bases between. The germline gives CDR1 SNHLY, CDR2 FYNNEI. The CDR3 covers 15 residues.